The rows below give T cell receptor beta chains drawn from one sample of a study of cytomegalovirus exposure and HLA in healthy donors. TCRdb keeps only in-frame clones here, not all; method: immunoSEQ multiplex PCR. The data contain 130,000 to 150,000 clones, approximately 79% of them singletons. Input material: PBMCs. These receptors were taken from a man aged 18 to 29 in good health and CMV-seropositive. Each CDR3 is given with its conserved first and last residue. The order of the fields is J gene, clone size, V gene, CDR3 length, D gene, CDR3 DNA, CDR3 protein. A D gene is named only where the DNA matches it firmly. Clone size appears in some rows only: once, few, many, or a class for an expanded clone.

TRBJ1-6	once	TRBV6-1	13	NA	TGTGCCAGCATGTCGACAGCTAATTCACCCCTCCACTTT	CASMSTANSPLHF
TRBJ2-5	NA	TRBV7-2	12	NA	TGTGCCAGCAGCCCCCCGAGGGAGACCCAGTACTTC	CASSPPRETQYF
TRBJ1-5	NA	TRBV6-1	15	NA	TGTGCCAGCAGTGAAGGCAGAACCAACAATCAGCCCCAGCATTTT	CASSEGRTNNQPQHF
TRBJ2-1	NA	TRBV9	13	TRBD1	TGTGCCAGCAGCGTAGAGGGGGCGGTTGAGCAGTTCTTC	CASSVEGAVEQFF
TRBJ1-1	NA	TRBV5-4	15	TRBD1	TGTGCCAGCAGCTTGGTCCAGGGGGCTTACACTGAAGCTTTCTTT	CASSLVQGAYTEAFF
TRBJ2-7	few	TRBV18	14	NA	TGTGCCAGCTCACCGTCACAGAGCTCCTACGAGCAGTACTTC	CASSPSQSSYEQYF
TRBJ2-7	NA	TRBV27	14	NA	TGTGCCAGCACCATGAACGGGGGGCACTACGAGCAGTACTTC	CASTMNGGHYEQYF
TRBJ2-1	NA	TRBV6-1	16	NA	TGTGCCAGCAGTGAAAGGGGAAGGGGTTCCTACAATGAGCAGTTCTTC	CASSERGRGSYNEQFF
TRBJ2-7	NA	TRBV28	16	TRBD1	TGTGCCAGCAGTTTATTTGGGACAGGGGCGAGGAACGAGCAGTACTTC	CASSLFGTGARNEQYF
TRBJ2-2	NA	TRBV7-9	13	NA	TGTGCCAGCAGCCCCGCGGGCACCGGGGAGCTGTTTTTT	CASSPAGTGELFF
TRBJ2-7	NA	TRBV2	14	TRBD2	TGTGCCAGCAGTCTACTCCTGGGACTAGCAGGGCAGTACTTC	CASSLLLGLAGQYF
TRBJ2-7	NA	TRBV7-2	17	NA	TGTGCCAGCAGCTTTTTTTTCGCAGGCGAGAGCTCCTACGAGCAGTACTTC	CASSFFFAGESSYEQYF
TRBJ1-6	few	TRBV5-1	16	NA	TGCGCCAGCAGCTTGGCTTCAGGAGGGGTGAATTCACCCCTCCACTTT	CASSLASGGVNSPLHF
TRBJ2-1	few	TRBV5-4	16	NA	TGTGCCAGCAGTTTGGCGGCACGTTTAGATCCGGGTGAGCAGTTCTTC	CASSLAARLDPGEQFF
TRBJ2-7	NA	TRBV7-9	13	NA	TGTGCCAGCAGCAAGGGAGGCTCCTACGAGCAGTACTTC	CASSKGGSYEQYF
TRBJ1-1	NA	TRBV19	13	TRBD1	TGTGCCAGTCGCGACAGGGGGGACACTGAAGCTTTCTTT	CASRDRGDTEAFF
TRBJ2-7	NA	TRBV4-3	14	TRBD1	TGCGCCAGCAGCCTCGGACAGGGACCCTACGAGCAGTACTTC	CASSLGQGPYEQYF
TRBJ2-2	NA	TRBV6-5	15	NA	TGTGCCAGCACCCCGCGGGCCTTGAACACCGGGGAGCTGTTTTTT	CASTPRALNTGELFF